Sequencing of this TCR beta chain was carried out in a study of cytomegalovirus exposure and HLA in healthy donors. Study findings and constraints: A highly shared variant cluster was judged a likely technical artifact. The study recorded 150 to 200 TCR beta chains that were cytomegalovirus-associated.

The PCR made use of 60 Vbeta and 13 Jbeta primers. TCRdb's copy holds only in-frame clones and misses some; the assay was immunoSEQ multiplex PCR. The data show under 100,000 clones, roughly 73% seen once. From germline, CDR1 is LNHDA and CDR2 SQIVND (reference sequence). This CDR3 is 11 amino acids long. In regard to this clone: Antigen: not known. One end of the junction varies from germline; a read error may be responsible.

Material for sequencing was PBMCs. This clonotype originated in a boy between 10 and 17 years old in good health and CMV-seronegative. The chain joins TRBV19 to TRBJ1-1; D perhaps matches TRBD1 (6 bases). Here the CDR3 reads CASTGGSDAFF. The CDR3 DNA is TGTGCCAGTACTGGGGGCTCTGACGCTTTCTTT.